This T cell receptor (beta chain) was found in a study of blood T cells in healthy people across ages. Findings and caveats of the study: Comparison with aged donors showed that long-lived donors had more naive CD4+ cells and higher diversity. Naive and antigen-experienced cells could not be conclusively compared, given unsorted PBMCs.

The second PCR ran roughly 6 to 11 cycles with a sample-barcoded 5' primer and J-beta primers. TCRdb re-called the 5' RACE reads with MiXCR, one entry per CDR3 protein. The data hold about 700,000 distinct CDR3 sequences, with approximately 31% observed a single time. This CDR3 is 14 amino acids long. V was clipped by 3 bases and J by 2 bases; unmatched bases: 2. The V gene's germline CDR1 is SGHRS and CDR2 YFSETQ. This clonotype was observed at least ten times. Its antigen is not known. J is TRBJ2-1 and V is TRBV5-1; 7 bases match TRBD1. The sequenced sample was blood. This receptor was taken from a woman older than 75 in good health. The chain's CDR3 is CASSSGQTYNEQFF. DNA of the CDR3: TGCGCCAGCAGCTCGGGACAGACCTACAATGAGCAGTTCTTC.